This record concerns one T cell receptor (beta chain) sequence. This may come from a read error, since a much larger clone is one base off. RNA transcripts yielded amplified TCR beta CDR3 regions. HTBI-primed first-round RT-PCR preceded second-round multiplex PCR. TCRdb used MiXCR to reprocess the multiplex PCR reads, holding one entry per CDR3 protein. The sample lists about 700,000 distinct CDR3 sequences, 35% to 50% occurring once. The CDR3 has 14 residues. The V and J ends lost 5 bases and 4 bases respectively, with 14 bases between them. Germline CDR1 is ENHRY and CDR2 is SYGVKD. These data belong to a study of Graves' ophthalmopathy and Graves' hyperthyroidism. Study at large: Peripheral blood sampling preceded any treatment and occurred at initial diagnosis.

Ophthalmopathy donors were characterized by moderate-to-severe activity, CAS of at least 3, NOSPECS of at least 4, and duration under 3 months. The chain recombines TRBV10-3 with TRBJ1-1; possible D gene TRBD1, 5 bases. The sample taken for sequencing was peripheral blood. The clonotype comes from an adult man with Graves' ophthalmopathy. In DNA form, the CDR3 reads TGTGCCATCAGTTCGACAGTCCTGGCCACTGAAGCTTTCTTT. It yields the protein CAISSTVLATEAFF.